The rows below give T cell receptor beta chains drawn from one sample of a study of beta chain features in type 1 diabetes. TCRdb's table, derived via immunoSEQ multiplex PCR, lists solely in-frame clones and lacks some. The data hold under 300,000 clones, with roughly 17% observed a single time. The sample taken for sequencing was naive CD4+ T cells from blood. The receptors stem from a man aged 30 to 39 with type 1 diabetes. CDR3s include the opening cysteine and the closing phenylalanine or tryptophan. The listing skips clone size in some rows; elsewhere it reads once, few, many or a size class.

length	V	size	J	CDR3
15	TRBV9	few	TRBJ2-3	CASSTRRGPTDTQYF
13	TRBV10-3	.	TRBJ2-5	CAIDAGTTETQYF
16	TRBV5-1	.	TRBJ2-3	CASSLELAGTADTQYF
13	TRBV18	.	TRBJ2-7	CASSRVRGFEQYF
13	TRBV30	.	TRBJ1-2	CAWRARTNYGYTF
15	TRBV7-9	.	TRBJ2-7	CASSFAGTAPYEQYF
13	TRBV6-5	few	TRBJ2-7	CASSYSSSYEQYF
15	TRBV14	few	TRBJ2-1	CASSPIELLYNEQFF
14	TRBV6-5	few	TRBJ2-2	CASDRDRAFGELFF
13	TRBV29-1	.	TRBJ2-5	CSVAGPGQETQYF